The T cell receptor beta chain described here comes from a study of blood T cell repertoires in COVID-19. Study-wide background: The cDNA or gDNA used as material had been derived from T cells, B-cell-depleted T cells, or PBMCs.

Recovered status in Cohort 3 required two negative PCRs, clearance, or symptom resolution. The CDR3 spans 13 residues. V was trimmed by 3 bases and J by 3 bases, leaving 9 bases between them. Germline assignment: CDR1 KGHSH and CDR2 LQKENI. Assay: immunoSEQ multiplex PCR; the TCRdb copy retains only in-frame clones and omits some. The table lists about 280,000 clones, roughly 88% of them singletons. The receptor was derived from a woman aged 25 to 45 who had recovered from COVID-19. The chain uses TRBV18 and TRBJ2-7; D remains unclear. Sequencing was carried out using PBMCs or T cells enriched from blood (not recorded which). The CDR3 here is CASSPQQSYEQYF. CDR3 DNA sequence: TGTGCCAGCTCACCTCAACAGAGCTACGAGCAGTACTTC.